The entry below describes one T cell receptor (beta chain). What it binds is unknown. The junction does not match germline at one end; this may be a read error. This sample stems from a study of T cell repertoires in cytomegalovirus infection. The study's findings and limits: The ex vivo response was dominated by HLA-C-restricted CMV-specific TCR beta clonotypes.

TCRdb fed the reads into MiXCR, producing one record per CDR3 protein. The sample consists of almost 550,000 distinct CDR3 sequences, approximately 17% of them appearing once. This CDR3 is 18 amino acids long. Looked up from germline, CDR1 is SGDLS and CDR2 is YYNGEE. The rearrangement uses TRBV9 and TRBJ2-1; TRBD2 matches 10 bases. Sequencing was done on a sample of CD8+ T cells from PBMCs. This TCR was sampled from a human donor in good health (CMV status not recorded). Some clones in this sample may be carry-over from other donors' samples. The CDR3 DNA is TGTGCAAGCAGCGTAGGTCTAGCGGGGGATGTGTTCAACAATGAGCAGTTCTTC. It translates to CASSVGLAGDVFNNEQFF.